This T cell receptor beta chain was sequenced during a study of early T cells in non-severe SARS-CoV-2 infection. The wider study: Unsorted whole-blood RNA was sequenced in bulk, leaving chains unpaired.

This clonotype was detected ten times or more. Its antigen remains unidentified. The CDR3 sequence is 14 residues long. CDR1 and CDR2 from the germline V gene are LNHDA and SQIVND (reference sequence). The germline V and J ends were trimmed by 10 bases and 8 bases, with 18 bases remaining between them. Individual cDNA molecules each received unique molecular identifiers attached to them. TCRdb re-derived calls from the 5' RACE reads in MiXCR, one entry per CDR3 protein. Among approximately 75,000 distinct CDR3 sequences listed, approximately 4.5% were seen once. Study-wide results and limits: The study's VDJdb matching favored anti-spike CD8 responses and missed private and CD4 specificities.

The chain carries TRBV19 and TRBJ1-6, with D possibly being TRBD1 (5 bases). The sample here was whole blood, taken at baseline. This TCR was sampled from an adult who was a healthcare worker with PCR-confirmed SARS-CoV-2 infection or an uninfected control (not recorded which). The donor label of this sample is uncertain. CDR3 coding DNA: TGTGCCATTATGGCCGGGACTGATGATTCACCCCTCCACTTT. This encodes CAIMAGTDDSPLHF.